This T cell receptor beta chain was identified during a study of blood T cell repertoires in COVID-19. Study at large: Both acute and convalescent COVID-19 samples were obtained from the United States, Italy and Spain. From T cells, B-cell-depleted T cells, or PBMCs came the material, which was cDNA or gDNA.

The authors' processing: It was from reference gene primer amplification that nucleated cell counts were estimated. Profiled with immunoSEQ multiplex PCR; TCRdb holds only in-frame clones, not every one. V and J calls and clone size come straight from that table; D and trimming were deduced from the DNA. The sample lists about 100,000 clones; 88% were seen once. The CDR3 spans 14 residues. Germline assignment: CDR1 SGHAT and CDR2 FQDESV (reference sequence). Trimming removed 2 bases from V and 4 bases from J, with 9 bases in between. The sequenced sample consisted of peripheral blood. The sequence was collected from a woman aged 55 to 70 with acute or convalescent COVID-19. The rearrangement links TRBV11-1 to TRBJ1-5; D gene uncertain. The CDR3 here is CASSLSGGNQPQHF. CDR3 coding DNA: TGTGCCAGCAGCTTAAGCGGAGGGAATCAGCCCCAGCATTTT.